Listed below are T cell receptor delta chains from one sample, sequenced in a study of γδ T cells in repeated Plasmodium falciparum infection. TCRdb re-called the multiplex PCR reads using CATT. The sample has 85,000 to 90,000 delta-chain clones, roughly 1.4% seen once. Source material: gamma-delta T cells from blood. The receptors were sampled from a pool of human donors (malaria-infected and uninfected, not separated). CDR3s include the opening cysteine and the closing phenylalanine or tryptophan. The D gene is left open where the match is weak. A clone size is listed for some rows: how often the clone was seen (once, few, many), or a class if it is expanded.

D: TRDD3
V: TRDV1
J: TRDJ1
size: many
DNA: TGTGCTCTTGGGGAACTTTACTGGGGGATAAAATCCAAGATCCGGGATAAACTCATCTTT
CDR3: CALGELYWGIKSKIRDKLIF

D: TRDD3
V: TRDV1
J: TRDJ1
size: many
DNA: TGTGCTCTTGGGGACCGTCTTGAGTTTGACTCTGGGGGATACGGACAGCCTAACACCGATAAACTCATCTTT
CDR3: CALGDRLEFDSGGYGQPNTDKLIF

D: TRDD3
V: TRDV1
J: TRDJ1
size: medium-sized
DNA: TGTGCTCTTGGGTCGACGTCCTTGTCCCACCGGACGTATACTGGGGGATACGGCGATAAACTCATCTTT
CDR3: CALGSTSLSHRTYTGGYGDKLIF

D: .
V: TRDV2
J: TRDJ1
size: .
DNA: TGTGCCTGTGACACCGGGGGGTCCGTAACCGATAAACTCATCTTT
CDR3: CACDTGGSVTDKLIF

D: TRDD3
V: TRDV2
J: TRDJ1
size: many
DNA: TGTGCCTGTGACACTCTTGGGGGAAGCACCGGTAAACTCATCTTT
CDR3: CACDTLGGSTGKLIF

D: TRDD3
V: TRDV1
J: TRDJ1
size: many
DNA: TGTGCTCTTGGGGAAGGGTCCTACCTAGTACTGGGGGATACGCGGCCAATAACCGATAAACTCATCTTT
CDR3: CALGEGSYLVLGDTRPITDKLIF

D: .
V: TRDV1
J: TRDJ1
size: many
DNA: TGTGCTCTTGGAGATTTCCCGTCCTCCTGGGAAACCGATAAACTCATCTTT
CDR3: CALGDFPSSWETDKLIF

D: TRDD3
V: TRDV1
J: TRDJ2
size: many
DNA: TGTGCTCTTGGGGAACTACTGGGGGATACAGCACAACTCTTCTTT
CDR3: CALGELLGDTAQLFF

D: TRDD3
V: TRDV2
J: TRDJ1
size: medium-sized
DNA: TGTGCCTGTGACCTCCTGGGGGATGGGACCGATAAACTCATCTTT
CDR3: CACDLLGDGTDKLIF

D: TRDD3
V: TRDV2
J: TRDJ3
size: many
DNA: TGTGCCTGTGACACCGGGGGATACGGGCGCTCCTGGGACACCCGACAGATGTTTTTC
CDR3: CACDTGGYGRSWDTRQMFF

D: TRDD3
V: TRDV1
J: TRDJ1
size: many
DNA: TGTGCTCTTGGGGAATTTCATCACAGGACTGTCTGGGGGACCTACACCGATAAACTCATCTTT
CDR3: CALGEFHHRTVWGTYTDKLIF

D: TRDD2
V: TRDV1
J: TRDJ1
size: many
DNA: TGTGCTCTTGGGGAAACCCTTCCTACGATTCACGGGGGACTAAACACCGATAAACTCATCTTT
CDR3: CALGETLPTIHGGLNTDKLIF